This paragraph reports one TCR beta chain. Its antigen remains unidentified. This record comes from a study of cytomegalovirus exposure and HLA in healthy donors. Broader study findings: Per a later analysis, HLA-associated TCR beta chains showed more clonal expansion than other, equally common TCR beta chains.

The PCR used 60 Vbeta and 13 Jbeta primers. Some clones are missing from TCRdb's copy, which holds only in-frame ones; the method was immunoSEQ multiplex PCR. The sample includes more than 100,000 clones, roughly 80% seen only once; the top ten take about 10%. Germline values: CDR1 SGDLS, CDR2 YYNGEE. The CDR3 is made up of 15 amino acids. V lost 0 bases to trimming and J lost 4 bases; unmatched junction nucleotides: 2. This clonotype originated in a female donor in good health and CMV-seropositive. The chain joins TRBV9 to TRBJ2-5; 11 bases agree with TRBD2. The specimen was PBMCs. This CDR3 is CASSVAGLAGETQYF. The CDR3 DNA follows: TGTGCCAGCAGCGTAGCAGGACTAGCGGGAGAGACCCAGTACTTC.